This T cell receptor (beta chain) stems from a study of vaccination effects on CD4 cells after COVID-19. As for the study in general: Following the second dose by a median of 72 days, the post-vaccine samples were obtained.

Trimming cost V 5 bases and J 0 bases; bases outside gene matches: 11. In germline, CDR1 is MGHRA, CDR2 YSYEKL. The CDR3 is 18 residues long. Once cultured for more than nine days, the cells underwent separation to obtain CD4+ T cells. Participants were given two doses of BNT162b2 or mRNA-1273 vaccine. Sequencing used immunoSEQ multiplex PCR; TCRdb keeps in-frame clones, though not all of them. The sample has about 40,000 clones; around 71% are singletons. Of note for this clone: The antigen remains unidentified.

This clonotype was obtained from a human donor who received a COVID-19 vaccine. Sequenced material: CD4+ T cells from PBMCs cultured without peptide, taken after COVID-19 vaccination. The rearrangement joins TRBV4-1 to TRBJ2-7; TRBD2 matches at 12 bases. This chain's CDR3 is CASSRRTSGTTSSYEQYF. Here the CDR3 DNA reads TGCGCCAGCAGCAGAAGGACTAGCGGGACTACTAGCTCCTACGAGCAGTACTTC.